This is a list of T cell receptor beta chains from one sample in a study of vaccination and CD4 T cells after COVID-19. TCRdb independently ran MiXCR on the PCR reads; one entry per CDR3 protein. The sample yields 15,000 to 20,000 distinct CDR3 sequences, 35% to 40% seen once. Their antigen targets remain unknown. The sequencing input was CD4+ T cells from blood, cultured in vitro. The receptors derive from a human donor who had recovered from COVID-19. Both conserved end residues are part of each CDR3. The D gene is left open where the match is weak. The size field is filled for only some rows; it gives once, few, many or a size class.

CDR3aa	CDR3nt	abundance	v_gene	j_gene	d_gene
CASSIAGAPEAFF	TGTGCCAGTAGTATCGCGGGGGCACCTGAAGCTTTCTTT	-	TRBV19	TRBJ1-1	-
CSAIPIRDRGSSGSYNEQFF	TGCAGTGCTATTCCAATACGGGACAGGGGATCTAGCGGTTCCTACAATGAGCAGTTCTTC	-	TRBV20-1	TRBJ2-1	TRBD1
CASSSDGTLTYEQYF	TGCGCCAGCAGCTCGGACGGGACGCTCACCTACGAGCAGTACTTC	few	TRBV5-1	TRBJ2-7	-
CSAPASGGSYEQYF	TGCAGTGCCCCCGCGAGCGGAGGTTCCTACGAGCAGTACTTC	few	TRBV20-1	TRBJ2-7	-
CASLDYNSPLHF	TGTGCCAGCTTGGATTATAATTCACCCCTCCACTTT	once	TRBV28	TRBJ1-6	-
CSAQRGPQETQYF	TGCAGTGCTCAGCGGGGTCCCCAAGAGACCCAGTACTTC	few	TRBV20-1	TRBJ2-5	TRBD2
CSARDLAGGNTGELFF	TGCAGTGCTAGAGATCTGGCGGGAGGGAACACCGGGGAGCTGTTTTTT	few	TRBV20-1	TRBJ2-2	TRBD2
CASSERVGKSNQPQHF	TGTGCCAGCAGTGAAAGGGTCGGAAAAAGCAATCAGCCCCAGCATTTT	few	TRBV6-1	TRBJ1-5	-
CASSLGQGPYYGYTF	TGTGCCAGCAGTTTAGGACAGGGGCCCTATTATGGCTACACCTTC	-	TRBV28	TRBJ1-2	TRBD1
CSADRGNQPQHF	TGCAGTGCAGACAGGGGAAATCAGCCCCAGCATTTT	-	TRBV20-1	TRBJ1-5	TRBD1
CASSSWTGDTDTQYF	TGTGCCAGCAGTTCGTGGACAGGAGACACAGATACGCAGTATTTT	few	TRBV6-5	TRBJ2-3	TRBD1
CASHDQYEQYF	TGTGCCAGCCACGACCAATACGAGCAGTACTTC	-	TRBV6-1	TRBJ2-7	-
CASSSPRGTQYF	TGTGCCAGCAGCTCCCCCAGGGGGACCCAGTACTTC	-	TRBV7-2	TRBJ2-5	-
CASSPDRATNQPQHF	TGTGCCAGCAGCCCGGACAGGGCTACGAATCAGCCCCAGCATTTT	-	TRBV4-2	TRBJ1-5	TRBD1
CASSYSSGSETQYF	TGTGCCAGCAGTTACTCGAGCGGTTCAGAGACCCAGTACTTC	-	TRBV6-5	TRBJ2-5	-
CASSIGSGQGAYEQYF	TGTGCCAGTAGTATTGGCTCGGGGCAGGGTGCCTACGAGCAGTACTTC	-	TRBV19	TRBJ2-7	-
CASSHSGNGFSPYNEQFF	TGTGCCAGCAGTCATAGCGGGAACGGTTTTAGTCCCTACAATGAGCAGTTCTTC	few	TRBV11-3	TRBJ2-1	TRBD2
CATGRPYNEQFF	TGTGCAACGGGGAGGCCCTACAATGAGCAGTTCTTC	few	TRBV6-1	TRBJ2-1	-
CASSPGTKNTGELFF	TGTGCCAGTAGTCCCGGGACAAAGAACACCGGGGAGCTGTTTTTT	-	TRBV19	TRBJ2-2	-
CASIHRPSNTEAFF	TGTGCCAGCATTCACAGGCCCTCCAACACTGAAGCTTTCTTT	-	TRBV28	TRBJ1-1	-
CASSSRGVNTEAFF	TGTGCCAGTAGTAGCAGGGGTGTGAACACTGAAGCTTTCTTT	-	TRBV19	TRBJ1-1	-
CAWSVGTSGNTIYF	TGTGCCTGGAGTGTAGGGACCTCTGGAAACACCATATATTTT	-	TRBV30	TRBJ1-3	-